Listed below are T cell receptor beta chains from one sample, sequenced in a study of vaccination and CD4 T cells after COVID-19. Their antigen targets remain unknown. TCRdb re-called the PCR reads with MiXCR, one entry per CDR3 protein. In the table there are about 4,400 distinct CDR3 sequences, around 26% of which are singletons. The sequencing input was CD4+ T cells from blood, cultured in vitro. These receptor sequences come from a human donor in good health. CDR3s include the opening cysteine and the closing phenylalanine or tryptophan.

V gene	CDR3 protein
TRBV5-1	CASSLVGQGSNQETQYF
TRBV6-1	CASSLRLLSGNTIYF
TRBV12-3/TRBV12-4	CASNKGGAVHEQYF
TRBV5-4	CASRQQGSLYEQYF
TRBV7-8	CASSSQETQYF
TRBV20-1	CSAVSGSNVEQYF
TRBV20-1	CSARVGGGELGYTF
TRBV7-3	CASSLLTTGASNEQFF
TRBV20-1	CSARMTGPQDEQFF
TRBV27	CASSLYSLAGTDTQYF
TRBV5-1	CASSFQNTEAFF
TRBV30	CAWSNSGLLGVAQYF
TRBV10-3	CAHSSRGDEQYF
TRBV7-2	CASSLSGPAADTQYF
TRBV5-4	CASSSRQGRHYGYTF
TRBV20-1	CSARQWTEAFF
TRBV20-1	CSARDPPGQGSPLHF
TRBV2	CASFEVPGGLGTQYF
TRBV7-2	CASSFTVDNEQFF
TRBV6-5	CASSFTGGSSYEQYF
TRBV5-6	CASSSGLAGKTQYF
TRBV30	CALTPLTDTQYF
TRBV19	CASSIGDRSNQPQHF
TRBV7-2	CASSLRPGLARNEQFF
TRBV10-3	CAIRGQGGPNTEAFF
TRBV10-1	CASSSGQRETQYF
TRBV24-1	CATNGDGDEQFF
TRBV5-1	CASSPRGANYGYTF
TRBV28	CAILGSANTGELFF
TRBV7-7	CASSLIAHGHYGYTF
TRBV7-9	CASSDRDRGNEKLFF
TRBV6-1	CASSEVLTVPEAFF
TRBV7-2	CASSLGLAGVETQYF
TRBV19	CASSINRQREQYF
TRBV19	CASSIAGVGGDTQYF
TRBV7-9	CASSLGPSEFPLYGYTF
TRBV7-3	CASSLGSGSYEQYF
TRBV19	CASRRNGGTEAFF
TRBV15	CATSRDPRREGSNQPQHF
TRBV27	CASSRQGSSGNTIYF
TRBV10-3	CAIAVRNQETQYF
TRBV6-2/TRBV6-3	CASTGYRASYGYTF
TRBV27	CASSYQGGGREAFF
TRBV2	CASSGLAGGLTDTQYF
TRBV7-8	CASSLTTQPQHF